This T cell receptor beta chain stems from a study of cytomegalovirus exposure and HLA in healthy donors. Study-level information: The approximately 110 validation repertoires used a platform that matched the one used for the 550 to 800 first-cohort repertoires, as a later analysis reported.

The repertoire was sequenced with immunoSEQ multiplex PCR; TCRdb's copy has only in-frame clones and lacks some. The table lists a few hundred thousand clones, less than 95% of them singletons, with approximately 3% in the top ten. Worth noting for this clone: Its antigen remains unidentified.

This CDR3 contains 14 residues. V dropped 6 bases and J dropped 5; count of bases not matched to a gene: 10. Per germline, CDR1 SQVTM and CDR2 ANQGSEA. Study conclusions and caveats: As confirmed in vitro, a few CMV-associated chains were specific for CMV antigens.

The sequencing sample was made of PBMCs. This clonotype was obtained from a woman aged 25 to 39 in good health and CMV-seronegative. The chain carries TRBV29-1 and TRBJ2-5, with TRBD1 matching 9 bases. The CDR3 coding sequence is TGCAGCGTCGTCCCGGGACAGGGTTTTGAGACCCAGTACTTC. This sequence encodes CSVVPGQGFETQYF.